This T cell receptor beta chain came from a study of blood T cell repertoires in COVID-19. Study information: Researchers got acute and convalescent COVID-19 samples from the United States, Italy and Spain.

In the study's own analysis: Reference gene primer amplification gave estimated nucleated cell counts. The table came from immunoSEQ multiplex PCR; TCRdb's copy has only in-frame clones and leaves some out. Clone size and the V and J calls come from that table; the DNA yielded D and trimming. The sample shows 120,000 or so clones, around nine tenths of them seen only once. Sequenced: peripheral blood. The TCR was taken from a woman aged 45-65 years with acute or convalescent COVID-19.

CDR3: CASNSGTYNEQFF. The CDR3 region has the DNA TGTGCCAGCAATAGCGGGACCTACAATGAGCAGTTCTTC. This rearrangement joins TRBV27 to TRBJ2-1; TRBD2 agrees at 8 bases. CDR1 MNHEY and CDR2 SMNVEV come from the germline V gene (reference sequence). This CDR3 is 13 amino acids long. V lost 7 bases to trimming and J lost 2 bases; unmatched junction nucleotides: 1.